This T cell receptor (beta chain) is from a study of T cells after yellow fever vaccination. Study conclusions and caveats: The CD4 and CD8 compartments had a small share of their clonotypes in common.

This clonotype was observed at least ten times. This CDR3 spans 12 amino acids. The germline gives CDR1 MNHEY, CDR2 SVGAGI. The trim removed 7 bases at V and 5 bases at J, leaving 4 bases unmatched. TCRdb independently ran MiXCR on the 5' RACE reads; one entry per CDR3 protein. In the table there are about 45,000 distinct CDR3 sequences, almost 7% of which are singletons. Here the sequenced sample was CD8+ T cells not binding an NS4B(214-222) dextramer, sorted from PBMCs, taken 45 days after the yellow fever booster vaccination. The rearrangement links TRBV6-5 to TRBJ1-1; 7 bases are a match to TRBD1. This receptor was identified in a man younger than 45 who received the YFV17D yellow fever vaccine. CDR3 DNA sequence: TGTGCCAGCAATCAACAGGGGACTGAAGCTTTCTTT. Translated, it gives CASNQQGTEAFF.